Each of the 22 T cell receptor beta chains below was sequenced from the same sample in a study of T cell responses to AZD1222 COVID-19 vaccine. Method: immunoSEQ multiplex PCR; TCRdb's copy keeps in-frame clones and lacks some. The data show under 150,000 clones, approximately 94% seen once. Sequenced material: peripheral blood, taken on day 0 of AZD1222 vaccination. The source is an adult in good health.

The chain recombines TRBV30 with TRBJ1-1, with unresolved D. Deletions cut 4 bases from V and 0 bases from J, with 12 bases between. The CDR3 runs 14 residues. Germline assignment: CDR1 GTSNPN and CDR2 SVGIG (reference sequence). This CDR3 reads CAWTAIQLNTEAFF. The CDR3 DNA reads as TGTGCCTGGACGGCCATTCAATTGAACACTGAAGCTTTCTTT.

The chain carries TRBV4-1 and TRBJ1-4, with 7 bases matching TRBD1. There are 17 residues in the CDR3. Germline V gene sequence: CDR1 MGHRA, CDR2 YSYEKL. V lost 0 bases, J lost 8 bases, and 12 bases stayed unmatched. CDR3 sequence reads: CASSQERGRGGLEKLFF. The CDR3 DNA reads TGCGCCAGCAGCCAAGAAAGGGGCAGGGGGGGACTGGAAAAACTGTTTTTT.

V is TRBV19 and J is TRBJ1-1; D remains unclear. Trimming took off 4 bases at V and 4 bases at J, with 22 bases between the two ends. Germline CDR1 is LNHDA and CDR2 is SQIVND (reference sequence). This CDR3 region has 17 residues. This CDR3 is CASSTGGGRFVVTEAFF. Here the CDR3 DNA reads TGTGCCAGTAGTACAGGAGGAGGGCGGTTTGTGGTCACTGAAGCTTTCTTT.

In its sample, this clone was seen once. The chain is built from TRBV28 and TRBJ1-6; 11 bases align to TRBD1. Germline CDR1 reads MDHEN; CDR2 reads SYDVKM. The CDR3 has 15 residues. V dropped 3 bases and J dropped 9; count of bases not matched to a gene: 4. The CDR3 nucleotides are TGTGCCAGCAGTTTCCGGACAGGGGGCCCTTCACCCCTCCACTTT. Translated: CASSFRTGGPSPLHF.

This clone was seen only once. This rearrangement joins TRBV4-2 to TRBJ2-7, with TRBD1 matching over 7 bases. The germline CDR1 and CDR2 sequences are LGHNA and YNFKEQ. The CDR3 sequence is 15 residues long. V was pared by 1 base and J by 2 bases, with 5 bases of the junction left unmatched. CDR3 in amino acids: CASSQGQGQTYEQYF. CDR3 in DNA: TGTGCCAGCAGCCAAGGACAGGGACAAACCTACGAGCAGTACTTC.

A few counts support this clone. The chain joins TRBV20-1 to TRBJ1-2, with D possibly matching TRBD1 (6 bases). The CDR3 totals 12 residues. Germline CDR1 is DFQATT and CDR2 is SNEGSKA (reference sequence). Trimming took 3 bases from V and 7 from J, leaving 12 bases between them. CDR3 DNA: TGCAGTGCTAGTTTACAGGGTAGTGGCTACACCTTC. Protein product: CSASLQGSGYTF.

The V call is TRBV5-1, the J call TRBJ2-5; D might be TRBD1 (6 bases). The CDR3 has 14 residues. Germline V gives CDR1 SGHRS, CDR2 YFSETQ. V was cut by 0 bases and J by 4 bases, with 10 bases left in between. The CDR3 reads CASSLVIGGETQYF. CDR3 sequence (DNA): TGCGCCAGCAGCTTGGTAATAGGGGGAGAGACCCAGTACTTC.

The CDR3 region has the DNA TGTGCCAGCAGTTCCGGGCCAGAAAATGGCTACACCTTC. Its protein is CASSSGPENGYTF. This chain uses TRBV27 with TRBJ1-2; D remains ambiguous. Per the germline V gene, CDR1 is MNHEY and CDR2 is SMNVEV (reference sequence). Trimming pared 4 bases from V and 6 bases from J, leaving 12 bases between. The CDR3 is 13 amino acids.

The CDR3 spells CASSEFDRGRNQPQHF. The CDR3 bases are TGTGCCAGTAGTGAATTCGACAGGGGGCGTAATCAGCCCCAGCATTTT. This chain links TRBV19 with TRBJ1-5; 10 bases map to TRBD1. With 5 bases clipped from V and 4 bases from J, the junction kept 8 bases outside the gene matches. CDR1 is LNHDA and CDR2 is SQIVND in the germline V gene (reference sequence). The CDR3 sequence is 16 residues long. Using reference TRBV19 and TRBJ1-5 for the parts outside the CDR3, the full variable domain is DGGITQSPKYLFRKEGQNVTLSCEQNLNHDAMYWYRQDPGQGLRLIYYSQIVNDFQKGDIAEGYSVSREKKESFPLTVTSAQKNPTAFYLCASSEFDRGRNQPQHFGDGTRLSIL.

The chain couples TRBV7-2 to TRBJ2-2; 7 bases match TRBD2. V shed 1 base and J 5 bases; nucleotides not matched to a gene: 4. CDR1 SGHTA and CDR2 FQGNSA come from the germline V gene. There are 15 residues in the CDR3. This CDR3 reads CASSLDLLATGELFF. CDR3 bases: TGTGCCAGCAGCTTAGACCTACTAGCGACCGGGGAGCTGTTTTTT. The full variable domain, completed using reference TRBV7-2 and TRBJ2-2, is GAGVSQSPSNKVTEKGKDVELRCDPISGHTALYWYRQSLGQGLEFLIYFQGNSAPDKSGLPSDRFSAERTGGSVSTLTIQRTQQEDSAVYLCASSLDLLATGELFFGEGSRLTVL.

The chain links TRBV10-3 to TRBJ2-7; D is uncertain. CDR1 is ENHRY and CDR2 is SYGVKD in the germline V gene. This CDR3 spans 14 amino acids. V lost 0 bases and J lost 0, with 6 bases in between. The CDR3 loop reads CAISESGRSYEQYF. The CDR3 DNA sequence: TGTGCCATCAGTGAGTCTGGCCGCTCCTACGAGCAGTACTTC.

This clone has just one count. The chain combines TRBV7-9 with TRBJ1-1; tentatively, D is TRBD1 (5 bases). CDR1 and CDR2 (germline): SEHNR, FQNEAQ (reference sequence). Trimming took off 4 bases at V and 4 bases at J, with 13 bases between the two ends. The CDR3 covers 14 residues. As DNA, the CDR3 is TGTGCCAGCAGCTCATTAGTGGACACCACTGAAGCTTTCTTT. Its protein product is CASSSLVDTTEAFF. The variable domain in full, with the rest retrieved from reference TRBV7-9 and TRBJ1-1, is DTGVSQNPRHKITKRGQNVTFRCDPISEHNRLYWYRQTLGQGPEFLTYFQNEAQLEKSRLLSDRFSAERPKGSFSTLEIQRTEQGDSAMYLCASSSLVDTTEAFFGQGTRLTVV.

This chain connects TRBV19 to TRBJ1-2, with no clear D. CDR1 and CDR2 (germline): LNHDA, SQIVND (reference sequence). The CDR3 extends over 12 amino acids. Trimming removed 4 bases from V and 10 bases from J, with 13 bases in between. CDR3 sequence: CASSKDWSHYTF. CDR3 sequence (DNA): TGTGCCAGTAGTAAGGACTGGTCTCACTACACCTTC.

The V call is TRBV7-2, the J call TRBJ2-1, with TRBD2 as a possible D gene (6 bases). Trimming shortened V by 0 bases and J by 0 bases, and 12 bases separated the two germline ends. The CDR3 loop spans 17 amino acids. The germline CDR1 and CDR2 sequences are SGHTA and FQGNSA. CDR3 in DNA: TGTGCCAGCAGCTTAGCCGTTAGCGGAGGCTCCTACAATGAGCAGTTCTTC. The encoded protein is CASSLAVSGGSYNEQFF.

The gene calls are TRBV6-5 and TRBJ2-1, with 10 bases lining up with TRBD2. J lost 6 bases, V lost 6 bases, and 8 bases had no gene match. The CDR3 extends over 15 amino acids. Germline V gives CDR1 MNHEY, CDR2 SVGAGI. CDR3 residues: CASRILAGGGNEQFF. CDR3 sequence (DNA): TGTGCCAGCAGAATATTAGCGGGAGGCGGCAATGAGCAGTTCTTC.

The count of this clone is one. The rearrangement joins TRBV3-1 (or the pseudogene TRBV3-2) to TRBJ2-3; D perhaps matches TRBD2 (5 bases). Germline V gene lookup returns CDR1 LGHDT and CDR2 YNNKEL (reference sequence). The V end was cut by 1 base, the J end by 2 bases, with 7 bases between. The CDR3 covers 14 residues. The CDR3 nucleotides read TGTGCCAGCAGCCAAGGGACTTTCACAGATACGCAGTATTTT. This sequence encodes CASSQGTFTDTQYF.

The chain employs TRBV6-6 and TRBJ1-2; D uncertain. V shed 6 bases and J shed 0 bases, with 11 bases lying between them. CDR3 size: 14 residues. Germline-derived CDR1 and CDR2 are MNHNY and SVGAGI (reference sequence). In DNA form, the CDR3 reads TGTGCCAGCAGGAGCAGTCCAACTAACTATGGCTACACCTTC. Protein: CASRSSPTNYGYTF.

This rearrangement joins TRBV7-9 to TRBJ1-6; D gene ambiguous. CDR3 length: 12 amino acids. The germline V gene encodes CDR1 SEHNR and CDR2 FQNEAQ (reference sequence). Trimming took 2 bases from V and 7 from J, leaving 3 bases between them. CDR3 bases: TGTGCCAGCAGCTTACCGAATTCACCCCTCCACTTT. Its protein product is CASSLPNSPLHF.

The V call is TRBV29-1, the J call TRBJ1-4, with a tentative D call TRBD1 (6 bases). The CDR3 contains 15 residues. V was pared by 6 bases and J by 7 bases, with 21 bases between. Germline V gene lookup returns CDR1 SQVTM and CDR2 ANQGSEA. The CDR3: CSVSIRQARGEKLFF. CDR3 DNA sequence: TGCAGCGTCTCTATTAGACAGGCCAGGGGTGAAAAACTGTTTTTT.

CDR3 residues: CASSPGGGGTAHEQFF. CDR3 nucleotide sequence: TGTGCCAGCAGCCCTGGCGGGGGAGGGACCGCCCATGAGCAGTTCTTC. This chain connects TRBV7-3 to TRBJ2-1; 7 nucleotides align to TRBD2. The ends lost 5 bases at V and 8 bases at J; junction bases unmatched: 15. The CDR3 has 16 residues. Germline CDR1 and CDR2: SGHTA and FQGTGA.

The J gene is TRBJ2-7, the V gene TRBV28; D may match TRBD1 or TRBD2 (5 bases each). Trimming pared 1 base from V and 5 bases from J, leaving 15 bases between. Germline CDR1 and CDR2: MDHEN and SYDVKM. CDR3 length: 15 amino acids. CDR3 DNA: TGTGCCAGCAGTTTATTGGGCAGGGAGTCCCACGAGCAGTACTTC. Residues: CASSLLGRESHEQYF.

V gene TRBV4-2 combines with J gene TRBJ2-2, with TRBD2 matching 13 bases. The V segment lost 4 bases and the J segment 3 bases; nucleotides outside the gene matches: 11. The CDR3 length is 19 residues. Per the germline V gene, CDR1 is LGHNA and CDR2 is YNFKEQ. The CDR3 loop is CASSRRTPTSGRYTGELFF. The CDR3 DNA sequence: TGTGCCAGCAGCCGCAGAACCCCGACTAGCGGGAGGTACACCGGGGAGCTGTTTTTT.